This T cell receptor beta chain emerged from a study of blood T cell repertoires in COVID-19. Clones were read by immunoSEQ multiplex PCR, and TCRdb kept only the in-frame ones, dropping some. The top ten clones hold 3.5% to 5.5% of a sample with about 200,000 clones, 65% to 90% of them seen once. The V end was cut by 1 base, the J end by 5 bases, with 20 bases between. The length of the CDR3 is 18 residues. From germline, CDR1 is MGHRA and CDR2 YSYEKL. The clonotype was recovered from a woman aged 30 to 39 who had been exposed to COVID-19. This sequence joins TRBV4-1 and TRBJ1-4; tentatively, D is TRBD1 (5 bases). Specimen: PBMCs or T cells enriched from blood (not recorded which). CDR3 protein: CASSQGLVAPGNNEKLFF. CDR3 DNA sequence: TGCGCCAGCAGCCAAGGGTTGGTAGCTCCAGGGAACAATGAAAAACTGTTTTTT.